The clone carrying this T cell receptor beta chain was seen only once. From germline, CDR1 is MNHEY and CDR2 SMNVEV (reference sequence). The CDR3 sequence is 14 residues long. The V and J ends lost 6 bases and 7 bases, in that order; junction bases with no gene match: 4. These data are taken from a study of blood T cell repertoires in COVID-19. The wider study: T cells, B-cell-depleted T cells, or PBMCs supplied cDNA or gDNA.

Per the original methods: The assay estimated nucleated cells by amplifying reference gene primers. Clones were read by immunoSEQ multiplex PCR, and TCRdb kept only the in-frame ones, dropping some. The DNA was the basis for D and trimming; V, J and clone size are from that table. The repertoire has roughly 200,000 clones, roughly 90% of them found once; the top ten carry over 1.5%. V usage is TRBV27 and J usage is TRBJ1-6; 9 nucleotides match TRBD1. Sequencing was done on a sample of peripheral blood. The TCR was taken from a man in his 70s with acute or convalescent COVID-19. CDR3 DNA sequence: TGTGCCAGCAGCCCCGGGACAGGGAATTCACCCCTCCACTTT. The encoded protein is CASSPGTGNSPLHF.